These T cell receptor beta chains were read from a single sample in a study of T cell repertoires in cytomegalovirus infection. One entry per CDR3 protein results from TCRdb running MiXCR on the reads. The sample holds 150,000 or so distinct CDR3 sequences, around 20% seen once. Sequencing was carried out using PBMCs. All receptors derive from a human donor in good health (CMV status not recorded). Some clones in this sample may be carry-over from other donors' samples. The CDR3 runs from the conserved cysteine through the conserved F or W. D genes are given only for firm matches. Size is omitted from some rows. Given values are once, few, many or a class for expanded clones.

abundance | j_gene | v_gene | d_gene | CDR3nt | CDR3aa
few | TRBJ1-2 | TRBV29-1 | . | TGCAGCGTAGACCCATCCATGGGCTATGGCTACACCTTC | CSVDPSMGYGYTF
many | TRBJ2-3 | TRBV7-3 | TRBD2 | TGTGCCAGCAGCTCCGGACTAGCGGGAGATGATGCAGATACGCAGTATTTT | CASSSGLAGDDADTQYF
. | TRBJ1-2 | TRBV7-3 | . | TGTGCCAGCAGCTTAGGAGGCGAGGGGGGTGGCTACACCTTC | CASSLGGEGGGYTF
many | TRBJ2-7 | TRBV7-2 | TRBD1 | TGTGCCAGCAGCTACAGGGGGCAAGTATACGAGCAGTACTTC | CASSYRGQVYEQYF
. | TRBJ1-6 | TRBV19 | . | TGTGCCAGTAGTACGGTGACCTATAATTCACCCCTCCACTTT | CASSTVTYNSPLHF
many | TRBJ2-3 | TRBV7-2 | . | TGTGCCAGCCTAGCTCAGGTTTTGAGTATAGATACGCAGTATTTT | CASLAQVLSIDTQYF
. | TRBJ2-3 | TRBV10-3 | . | TGTGCCATCAGTGATGAGGGGTGGACAGATACGCAGTATTTT | CAISDEGWTDTQYF
few | TRBJ1-2 | TRBV7-9 | . | TGTGCCAGCAGCCGAGACCAGATAGATGGCTACACCTTC | CASSRDQIDGYTF
few | TRBJ1-5 | TRBV5-6 | . | TGTGCCAGCAGCTACAGCCCTAATCAGCCCCAGCATTTT | CASSYSPNQPQHF
. | TRBJ2-2 | TRBV6-1 | . | TGTGCCAGCAGTGAACATGGAGTGGGCACCGGGGAGCTGTTTTTT | CASSEHGVGTGELFF
. | TRBJ2-1 | TRBV19 | . | TGTGCCAGTAGTATCAAGGGAGCTGAGCAGTTCTTC | CASSIKGAEQFF
few | TRBJ1-5 | TRBV20-1 | . | TGCAGTGCTAGAGATTGGGGTTGGCAGCCCCAGCATTTT | CSARDWGWQPQHF